Given below is one T cell receptor (beta chain) in context. The record originates from a study of shared T cell receptors in the human thymus. Sequencing used immunoSEQ multiplex PCR; TCRdb keeps in-frame clones, though not all of them. Of around 730,000 clones in the sample, approximately 85% were seen once. CDR1 SQVTM and CDR2 ANQGSEA come from the germline V gene. Trimming shortened V by 7 bases and J by 2 bases, and 17 bases separated the two germline ends. The CDR3 is 14 amino acids. These data also formed part of another study, on human thymus T cells. As reported in that work: Thymus specimens were resections from corrective heart surgery. Thymic and blood repertoires appeared to carry a bias in their V and J gene usage.

Sequences were obtained from thymocytes. This sequence joins TRBV29-1 and TRBJ1-1; D perhaps matches TRBD1 (6 bases). The sequence was obtained from a girl under three years old with a congenital heart defect. The DNA of the CDR3 is TGCAGCGCCCCTTTATGGGGGCGAAACACTGAAGCTTTCTTT. Translation gives CSAPLWGRNTEAFF. The whole variable domain, remainder taken from reference TRBV29-1 and TRBJ1-1, is SAVISQKPSRDICQRGTSLTIQCQVDSQVTMMFWYRQQPGQSLTLIATANQGSEATYESGFVIDKFPISRPNLTFSTLTVSNMSPEDSSIYLCSAPLWGRNTEAFFGQGTRLTVV.